Presented here are 21 T cell receptor beta chains from one specimen sequenced in a study of blood T cell repertoires in COVID-19. Assay used: immunoSEQ multiplex PCR; TCRdb lists only in-frame clones, some missing. The sample contains 200,000 to 250,000 clones, roughly 82% of which appear only once. Sequenced input: peripheral blood. All receptors come from an elderly man with acute or convalescent COVID-19.

The V call is TRBV28, the J call TRBJ2-5; 9 bases map to TRBD2. The V segment lost 6 bases and the J segment 4 bases; nucleotides outside the gene matches: 6. The germline gives CDR1 MDHEN, CDR2 SYDVKM. The CDR3 contains 14 residues. CDR3 loop: CASRGSGRGETQYF. CDR3 DNA sequence: TGTGCCAGCAGAGGTAGCGGGAGAGGAGAGACCCAGTACTTC.

Here the CDR3 reads CASSQAGTAPYEQYF. The CDR3 DNA reads as TGTGCCAGCAGCCAAGCCGGGACAGCGCCCTACGAGCAGTACTTC. The chain couples TRBV3-1 (or the pseudogene TRBV3-2) to TRBJ2-7, with TRBD1 identical over 7 bases. CDR3 length: 15 amino acids. Germline assignment: CDR1 LGHDT and CDR2 YNNKEL (reference sequence). V was pared by 1 base and J by 2 bases, with 5 bases of the junction left unmatched.

The chain combines TRBV5-1 with TRBJ2-7; 9 bases align to TRBD1. Germline lookup yields CDR1 SGHRS and CDR2 YFSETQ. The CDR3 loop spans 16 amino acids. Trimming removed 0 bases from V and 4 bases from J; junction bases left unmatched: 8. As DNA, the CDR3 is TGCGCCAGCAGCTTGGAATCTTCCGGGACAGGGTACGAGCAGTACTTC. Translated: CASSLESSGTGYEQYF.

The chain links TRBV2 to TRBJ1-4; D ambiguous. Germline V gene lookup returns CDR1 SNHLY and CDR2 FYNNEI. V was clipped by 10 bases and J by 0 bases, with 18 bases between them. This CDR3 comprises 16 residues. CDR3 sequence reads: CATKRGETTTNEKLFF. The CDR3 region has the DNA TGTGCCACCAAGCGGGGAGAAACCACAACTAATGAAAAACTGTTTTTT.

The chain links TRBV19 to TRBJ2-1; TRBD2 aligns across 9 bases. With 7 bases clipped from V and 9 bases from J, the junction kept 10 bases outside the gene matches. This CDR3 has 14 residues. Germline V CDR1 and CDR2: LNHDA, SQIVND (reference sequence). The DNA for the CDR3 is TGTGCCAGTAAAAGACTAGCGGATAGAGGTGAGCAGTTCTTC. Encoded protein: CASKRLADRGEQFF.

This clone turned up a few times. The J gene is TRBJ2-1, the V gene TRBV7-2, with TRBD2 as a possible D gene (6 bases). Germline CDR1 reads SGHTA; CDR2 reads FQGNSA. The CDR3 spans 16 residues. The V end was cut by 0 bases, the J end by 2 bases, with 11 bases between. The CDR3 region is CASSLAIAVTYNEQFF. The CDR3 DNA sequence: TGTGCCAGCAGCTTAGCGATAGCGGTAACCTACAATGAGCAGTTCTTC.

CDR3 residues: CASSRLAGGVSGANVLTF. CDR3 nucleotide sequence: TGTGCCAGTAGTCGACTAGCGGGGGGGGTCTCTGGGGCCAACGTCCTGACTTTC. The rearrangement links TRBV19 to TRBJ2-6, with 14 bases lining up with TRBD2. Germline lookup yields CDR1 LNHDA and CDR2 SQIVND (reference sequence). CDR3 length equals 18 residues. V was clipped by 5 bases and J by 0 bases; unmatched bases: 3.

The chain employs TRBV15 and TRBJ1-2, with D perhaps TRBD1 (5 bases). The CDR3 sequence is 17 residues long. From germline, CDR1 is LNHNV and CDR2 YYDKDF (reference sequence). V was clipped by 3 bases and J by 6 bases, with 23 bases between them. Here the CDR3 DNA reads TGTGCCACCAGCAGGGGTGGGGTACAGGCCGCAGCCCATGGCTACACCTTC. Its protein is CATSRGGVQAAAHGYTF.

The table lists this clone with a count of one. V gene TRBV6-1 combines with J gene TRBJ2-3, with 12 bases fitting TRBD2. The ends lost 3 bases at V and 6 bases at J; junction bases unmatched: 16. This CDR3 has 19 amino acids. From germline, CDR1 is MNHNS and CDR2 SASEGT. CDR3 DNA sequence: TGTGCCAGCAGTGAGCAACAGGGGACGACTAGCGGGAGAGGCGATACGCAGTATTTT. Translation: CASSEQQGTTSGRGDTQYF.

The chain employs TRBV19 and TRBJ2-7; 8 nucleotides align to TRBD2. Germline CDR1 reads LNHDA; CDR2 reads SQIVND (reference sequence). The CDR3 contains 15 residues. V lost 6 bases, J lost 0 bases, and 7 bases stayed unmatched. The DNA for the CDR3 is TGTGCCAGTAGCCCTGAGGCGGGGGGCTCCTACGAGCAGTACTTC. Its protein product is CASSPEAGGSYEQYF.

V usage is TRBV7-3 and J usage is TRBJ2-1, with a tentative D call TRBD2 (6 bases). V was clipped by 7 bases and J by 6 bases, with 16 bases between them. The length of the CDR3 is 14 residues. Germline CDR1 reads SGHTA; CDR2 reads FQGTGA. CDR3 DNA: TGTGCCAGCAAGGGCGGGACCGTCTTCAATGAGCAGTTCTTC. Translating it yields CASKGGTVFNEQFF.

V is TRBV7-9 and J is TRBJ1-1; D is uncertain. This CDR3 has 16 amino acids. V lost 5 bases to trimming and J lost 1 base, with 17 bases between them. Germline loops: CDR1 SEHNR, CDR2 FQNEAQ (reference sequence). CDR3 nucleotide sequence: TGTGCCAGCAGCCCTAGGGAGCCCCTGCAGAACACTGAAGCTTTCTTT. It translates to CASSPREPLQNTEAFF.

The gene calls are TRBV28 and TRBJ1-5, with a weak D call TRBD1 (6 bases). The CDR3 runs 16 residues. The V gene's germline CDR1 is MDHEN and CDR2 SYDVKM. Between the trimmed V and J ends, which lost 5 bases and 6 bases, there was a span of 20 bases. CDR3 DNA: TGTGCCAGCAGTGGGGGGGCCGGGAGCAGGGGTCAGCCCCAGCATTTT. It specifies CASSGGAGSRGQPQHF.

The rearrangement links TRBV3-1 (or the pseudogene TRBV3-2) to TRBJ2-5; tentatively, D is TRBD2 (6 bases). Germline V gives CDR1 LGHDT, CDR2 YNNKEL (reference sequence). The CDR3 covers 14 residues. The V end was cut by 0 bases, the J end by 7 bases, with 12 bases between. This CDR3 is CASSQDLAGGTQYF. The DNA for the CDR3 is TGTGCCAGCAGCCAAGATTTGGCCGGGGGGACCCAGTACTTC.

This rearrangement joins TRBV27 to TRBJ1-2; no firm D call. Per the germline V gene, CDR1 is MNHEY and CDR2 is SMNVEV (reference sequence). V lost 1 base and J lost 2, with 11 bases in between. The CDR3 is 15 amino acids. The CDR3 loop reads CASSLYSDINYGYTF. CDR3 DNA: TGTGCCAGCAGTTTATACTCCGACATAAACTATGGCTACACCTTC.

The chain recombines TRBV7-8 with TRBJ1-5; TRBD1 matches at 9 bases. The trim removed 3 bases at V and 4 bases at J, leaving 1 base unmatched. Germline CDR1 reads SGHVS; CDR2 reads FQNEAQ. This CDR3 comprises 14 residues. The DNA of the CDR3 is TGTGCCAGCAGCTTGGGACAGGGTAATCAGCCCCAGCATTTT. Translating it yields CASSLGQGNQPQHF.

The V call is TRBV4-2, the J call TRBJ2-1; TRBD1 matches 9 bases. The V gene end was trimmed by 0 bases and the J gene end by 1 base; junction bases not matched to a gene: 4. This CDR3 spans 17 amino acids. Looked up from germline, CDR1 is LGHNA and CDR2 is YNFKEQ. The CDR3 coding sequence is TGTGCCAGCAGCCAAGATGGACAGGGGTTTTCCTACAATGAGCAGTTCTTC. Translating gives CASSQDGQGFSYNEQFF.

A single count supports this clone. The chain couples TRBV27 to TRBJ1-2, with D possibly matching TRBD1 (5 bases). Deletions cut 6 bases from V and 6 bases from J, with 20 bases between. The germline gives CDR1 MNHEY, CDR2 SMNVEV (reference sequence). CDR3 length equals 15 residues. The CDR3 coding sequence is TGTGCCAGCAGGACTCTCAAGGGCAGGGCCGATGGCTACACCTTC. Translating gives CASRTLKGRADGYTF.

The V call is TRBV9, the J call TRBJ2-3; 9 bases are a match to TRBD1. V dropped 6 bases and J dropped 5; count of bases not matched to a gene: 16. The CDR3 has 17 amino acids. The V gene's germline CDR1 is SGDLS and CDR2 YYNGEE. CDR3 coding DNA: TGTGCCAGCATAGGTGGGAGACAGGGGGGTCCGGGAGATACGCAGTATTTT. It codes for CASIGGRQGGPGDTQYF.

The chain has TRBV6-6 and TRBJ1-6; D unresolved. The CDR3 consists of 14 residues. Per the germline V gene, CDR1 is MNHNY and CDR2 is SVGAGI (reference sequence). V lost 2 bases and J lost 4, with 6 bases in between. CDR3 DNA sequence: TGTGCCAGCAGTTACACTCTATATAATTCACCCCTCCACTTT. Encoded protein: CASSYTLYNSPLHF.

This chain links TRBV27 with TRBJ2-5; 8 bases fit TRBD1. The CDR3 sequence is 14 residues long. Germline V gives CDR1 MNHEY, CDR2 SMNVEV (reference sequence). V lost 3 bases to trimming and J lost 4 bases; unmatched junction nucleotides: 4. The CDR3 bases are TGTGCCAGCAGTTTCAGGGGGCGTGGAGAGACCCAGTACTTC. Protein product: CASSFRGRGETQYF.